This TCR beta chain was profiled in a study of cytomegalovirus exposure and HLA in healthy donors. Whole-study results and caveats: It was only CMV serostatus that was available as immune exposure information.

The PCR used 60 Vbeta and 13 Jbeta primers. Assay used: immunoSEQ multiplex PCR; TCRdb lists only in-frame clones, some missing. The table has about 140,000 clones, roughly 77% seen once. There are a few counts of this clone. Its antigen is unknown. Sequenced material: PBMCs. This TCR came from a female donor in good health and CMV-seronegative.

CDR3: CASSYTRNEQYF. DNA for the CDR3: TGTGCCAGCAGCTATACTAGGAACGAGCAGTACTTC. This chain uses TRBV7-9 with TRBJ2-7; a weak D match, TRBD2 (5 bases). CDR3 length equals 12 residues. Germline CDR1 reads SEHNR; CDR2 reads FQNEAQ (reference sequence). The ends were cut back, 4 bases at V and 5 bases at J, with 9 bases in the middle.